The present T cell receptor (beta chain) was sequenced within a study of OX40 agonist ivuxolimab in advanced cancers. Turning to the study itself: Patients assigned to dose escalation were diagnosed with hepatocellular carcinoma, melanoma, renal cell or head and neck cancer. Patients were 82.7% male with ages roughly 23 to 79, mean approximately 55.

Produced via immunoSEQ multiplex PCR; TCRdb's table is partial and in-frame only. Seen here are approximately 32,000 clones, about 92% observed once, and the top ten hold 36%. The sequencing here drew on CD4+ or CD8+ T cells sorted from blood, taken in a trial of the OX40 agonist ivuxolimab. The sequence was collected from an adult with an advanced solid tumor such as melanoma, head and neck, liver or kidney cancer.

The CDR3 loop is CASYSGTQETQYF. CDR3 DNA sequence: TGTGCCAGCTATTCCGGGACACAAGAGACCCAGTACTTC. V is TRBV5-6 and J is TRBJ2-5; tentative D call: TRBD1 (6 bases). V lost 7 bases and J 2 bases, leaving 12 bases between the germline ends. Germline V gene lookup returns CDR1 SGHDT and CDR2 YYEEEE. The CDR3 consists of 13 residues.